This T cell receptor (beta chain) was identified in a study of OX40 agonist ivuxolimab in advanced cancers. Study-level background: Partial responses occurred in Three dose-escalation patients, one with hepatocellular carcinoma and two with cutaneous melanoma. The study, taken as a whole, reports: Dose levels from 0.1 to 3.0 mg/kg saw CD4+ and CD8+ blood T cells expand clonally by week 6.

The CDR3 has 15 amino acids. The V segment lost 0 bases and the J segment 5 bases; nucleotides outside the gene matches: 2. Germline V lookup: CDR1 MNHEY, CDR2 SMNVEV (reference sequence). A word on this clone: What it recognizes is unknown.

This table comes from immunoSEQ multiplex PCR, and its TCRdb copy is limited to in-frame clones, with some not included. The sample lists around 70,000 clones, 85% occurring once. Sequenced material: CD4+ or CD8+ T cells sorted from blood, taken in a trial of the OX40 agonist ivuxolimab. This receptor was identified in an adult with an advanced solid tumor such as melanoma, head and neck, liver or kidney cancer. The chain is built from TRBV27 and TRBJ2-1, with 9 bases lining up with TRBD2. Here the CDR3 reads CASSLSSGRNNEQFF. The CDR3 coding sequence is TGTGCCAGCAGTTTATCTAGCGGGAGAAACAATGAGCAGTTCTTC.